This TCR beta chain was sequenced for a study of liver allograft versus peripheral blood T cells. At the level of the study: Comparing T cell receptor repertoires in transplanted livers with those in recipients' peripheral blood was part of the design. Study-wide findings and caveats: Intra-allograft T cell receptor repertoires in the liver reportedly differed from peripheral blood repertoires.

Germline CDR1 reads MNHEY; CDR2 reads SMNVEV (reference sequence). V gave up 3 bases and J gave up 5 bases, with 16 bases separating them. There are 16 residues in the CDR3. Ten or more counts support this clonotype. Its antigen is undetermined. TCRdb ran MiXCR on the reads and lists one entry per CDR3 protein. The sample carries 2,000 or so distinct CDR3 sequences, about 18% recorded once. This sequence was found in a human patient who had a liver transplant. Some of the T cells might come from the graft donor. The chain recombines TRBV27 with TRBJ2-2; weak D call: TRBD2 (5 bases). For the CDR3, the DNA is TGTGCCAGCAGTTTCCTGAGGGCCCTTGAAACCGGGGAGCTGTTTTTT. The encoded protein is CASSFLRALETGELFF.